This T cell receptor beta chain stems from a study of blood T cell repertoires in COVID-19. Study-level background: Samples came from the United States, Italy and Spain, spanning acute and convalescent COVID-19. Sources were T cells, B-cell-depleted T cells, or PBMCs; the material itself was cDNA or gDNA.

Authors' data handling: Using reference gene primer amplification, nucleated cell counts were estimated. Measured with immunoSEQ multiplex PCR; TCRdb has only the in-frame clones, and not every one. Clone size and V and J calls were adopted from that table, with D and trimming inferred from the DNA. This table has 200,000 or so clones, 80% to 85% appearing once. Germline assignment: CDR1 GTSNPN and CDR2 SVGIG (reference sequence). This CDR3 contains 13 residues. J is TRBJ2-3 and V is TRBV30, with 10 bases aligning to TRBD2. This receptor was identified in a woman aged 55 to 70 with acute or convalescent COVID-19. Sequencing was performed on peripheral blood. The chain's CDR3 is CALEGTSGVTQYF. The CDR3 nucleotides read TGTGCTTTGGAAGGTACTAGCGGGGTTACGCAGTATTTT.